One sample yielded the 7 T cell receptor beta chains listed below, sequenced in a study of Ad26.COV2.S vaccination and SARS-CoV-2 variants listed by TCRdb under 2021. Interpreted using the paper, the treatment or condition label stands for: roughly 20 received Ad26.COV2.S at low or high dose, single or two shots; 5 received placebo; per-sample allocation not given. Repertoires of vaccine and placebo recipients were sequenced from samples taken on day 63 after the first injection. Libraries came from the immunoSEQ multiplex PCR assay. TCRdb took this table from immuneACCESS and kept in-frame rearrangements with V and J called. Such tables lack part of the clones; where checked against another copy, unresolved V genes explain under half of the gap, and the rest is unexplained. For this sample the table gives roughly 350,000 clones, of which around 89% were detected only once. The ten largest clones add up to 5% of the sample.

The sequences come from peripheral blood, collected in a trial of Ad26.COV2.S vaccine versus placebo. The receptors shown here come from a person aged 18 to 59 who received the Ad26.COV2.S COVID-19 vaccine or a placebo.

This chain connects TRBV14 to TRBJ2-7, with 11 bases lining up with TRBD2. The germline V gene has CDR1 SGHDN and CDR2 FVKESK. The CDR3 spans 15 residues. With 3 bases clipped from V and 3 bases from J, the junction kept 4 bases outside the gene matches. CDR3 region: CASSHGLAGYYEQYF. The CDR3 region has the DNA TGTGCCAGCAGCCATGGACTAGCGGGTTACTACGAGCAGTACTTC.

DNA for the CDR3: TGCGCCAGCAGCCAAGTAGGGACAGGGGCTTCTGGCTACACCTTC. Translating it yields CASSQVGTGASGYTF. The gene calls are TRBV4-3 and TRBJ1-2; 10 positions agree with TRBD1. Per the germline V gene, CDR1 is LGHNA and CDR2 is YSLEER. The trim removed 1 base at V and 7 bases at J, leaving 6 bases unmatched. The CDR3 sequence is 15 residues long.

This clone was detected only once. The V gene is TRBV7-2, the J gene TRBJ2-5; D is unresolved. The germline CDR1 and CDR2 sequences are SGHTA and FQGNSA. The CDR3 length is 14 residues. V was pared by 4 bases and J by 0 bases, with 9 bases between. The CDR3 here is CASSSREYQETQYF. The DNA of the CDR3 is TGTGCCAGCAGCTCGCGCGAGTACCAAGAGACCCAGTACTTC.

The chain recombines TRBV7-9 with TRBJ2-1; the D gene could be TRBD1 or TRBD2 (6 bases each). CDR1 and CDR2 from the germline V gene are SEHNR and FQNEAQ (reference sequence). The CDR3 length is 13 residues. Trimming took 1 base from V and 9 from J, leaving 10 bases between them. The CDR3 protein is CASSLVGGIEQFF. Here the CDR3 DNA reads TGTGCCAGCAGCTTAGTGGGGGGCATTGAGCAGTTCTTC.

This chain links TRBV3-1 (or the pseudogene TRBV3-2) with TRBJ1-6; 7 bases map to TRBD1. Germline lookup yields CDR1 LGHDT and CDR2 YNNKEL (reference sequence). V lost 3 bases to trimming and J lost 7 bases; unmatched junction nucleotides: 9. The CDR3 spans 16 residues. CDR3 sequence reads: CASSQYRDRLNSPLHF. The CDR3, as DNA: TGTGCCAGCAGCCAGTACCGGGACAGACTAAATTCACCCCTCCACTTT.

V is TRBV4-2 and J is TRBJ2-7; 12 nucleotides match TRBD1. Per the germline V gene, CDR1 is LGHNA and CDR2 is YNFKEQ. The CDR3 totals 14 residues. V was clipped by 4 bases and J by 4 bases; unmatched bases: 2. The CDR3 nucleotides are TGTGCCAGCAGCCGGGGACAGGGGGCGTACGAGCAGTACTTC. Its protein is CASSRGQGAYEQYF.

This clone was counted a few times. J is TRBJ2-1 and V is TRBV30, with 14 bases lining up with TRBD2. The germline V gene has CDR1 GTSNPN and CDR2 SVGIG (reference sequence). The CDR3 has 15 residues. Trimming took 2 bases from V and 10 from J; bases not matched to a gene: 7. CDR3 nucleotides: TGTGCCTGGAGTATCGGACTAGCGGGAGGTGGCGAGCAGTTCTTC. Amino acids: CAWSIGLAGGGEQFF.